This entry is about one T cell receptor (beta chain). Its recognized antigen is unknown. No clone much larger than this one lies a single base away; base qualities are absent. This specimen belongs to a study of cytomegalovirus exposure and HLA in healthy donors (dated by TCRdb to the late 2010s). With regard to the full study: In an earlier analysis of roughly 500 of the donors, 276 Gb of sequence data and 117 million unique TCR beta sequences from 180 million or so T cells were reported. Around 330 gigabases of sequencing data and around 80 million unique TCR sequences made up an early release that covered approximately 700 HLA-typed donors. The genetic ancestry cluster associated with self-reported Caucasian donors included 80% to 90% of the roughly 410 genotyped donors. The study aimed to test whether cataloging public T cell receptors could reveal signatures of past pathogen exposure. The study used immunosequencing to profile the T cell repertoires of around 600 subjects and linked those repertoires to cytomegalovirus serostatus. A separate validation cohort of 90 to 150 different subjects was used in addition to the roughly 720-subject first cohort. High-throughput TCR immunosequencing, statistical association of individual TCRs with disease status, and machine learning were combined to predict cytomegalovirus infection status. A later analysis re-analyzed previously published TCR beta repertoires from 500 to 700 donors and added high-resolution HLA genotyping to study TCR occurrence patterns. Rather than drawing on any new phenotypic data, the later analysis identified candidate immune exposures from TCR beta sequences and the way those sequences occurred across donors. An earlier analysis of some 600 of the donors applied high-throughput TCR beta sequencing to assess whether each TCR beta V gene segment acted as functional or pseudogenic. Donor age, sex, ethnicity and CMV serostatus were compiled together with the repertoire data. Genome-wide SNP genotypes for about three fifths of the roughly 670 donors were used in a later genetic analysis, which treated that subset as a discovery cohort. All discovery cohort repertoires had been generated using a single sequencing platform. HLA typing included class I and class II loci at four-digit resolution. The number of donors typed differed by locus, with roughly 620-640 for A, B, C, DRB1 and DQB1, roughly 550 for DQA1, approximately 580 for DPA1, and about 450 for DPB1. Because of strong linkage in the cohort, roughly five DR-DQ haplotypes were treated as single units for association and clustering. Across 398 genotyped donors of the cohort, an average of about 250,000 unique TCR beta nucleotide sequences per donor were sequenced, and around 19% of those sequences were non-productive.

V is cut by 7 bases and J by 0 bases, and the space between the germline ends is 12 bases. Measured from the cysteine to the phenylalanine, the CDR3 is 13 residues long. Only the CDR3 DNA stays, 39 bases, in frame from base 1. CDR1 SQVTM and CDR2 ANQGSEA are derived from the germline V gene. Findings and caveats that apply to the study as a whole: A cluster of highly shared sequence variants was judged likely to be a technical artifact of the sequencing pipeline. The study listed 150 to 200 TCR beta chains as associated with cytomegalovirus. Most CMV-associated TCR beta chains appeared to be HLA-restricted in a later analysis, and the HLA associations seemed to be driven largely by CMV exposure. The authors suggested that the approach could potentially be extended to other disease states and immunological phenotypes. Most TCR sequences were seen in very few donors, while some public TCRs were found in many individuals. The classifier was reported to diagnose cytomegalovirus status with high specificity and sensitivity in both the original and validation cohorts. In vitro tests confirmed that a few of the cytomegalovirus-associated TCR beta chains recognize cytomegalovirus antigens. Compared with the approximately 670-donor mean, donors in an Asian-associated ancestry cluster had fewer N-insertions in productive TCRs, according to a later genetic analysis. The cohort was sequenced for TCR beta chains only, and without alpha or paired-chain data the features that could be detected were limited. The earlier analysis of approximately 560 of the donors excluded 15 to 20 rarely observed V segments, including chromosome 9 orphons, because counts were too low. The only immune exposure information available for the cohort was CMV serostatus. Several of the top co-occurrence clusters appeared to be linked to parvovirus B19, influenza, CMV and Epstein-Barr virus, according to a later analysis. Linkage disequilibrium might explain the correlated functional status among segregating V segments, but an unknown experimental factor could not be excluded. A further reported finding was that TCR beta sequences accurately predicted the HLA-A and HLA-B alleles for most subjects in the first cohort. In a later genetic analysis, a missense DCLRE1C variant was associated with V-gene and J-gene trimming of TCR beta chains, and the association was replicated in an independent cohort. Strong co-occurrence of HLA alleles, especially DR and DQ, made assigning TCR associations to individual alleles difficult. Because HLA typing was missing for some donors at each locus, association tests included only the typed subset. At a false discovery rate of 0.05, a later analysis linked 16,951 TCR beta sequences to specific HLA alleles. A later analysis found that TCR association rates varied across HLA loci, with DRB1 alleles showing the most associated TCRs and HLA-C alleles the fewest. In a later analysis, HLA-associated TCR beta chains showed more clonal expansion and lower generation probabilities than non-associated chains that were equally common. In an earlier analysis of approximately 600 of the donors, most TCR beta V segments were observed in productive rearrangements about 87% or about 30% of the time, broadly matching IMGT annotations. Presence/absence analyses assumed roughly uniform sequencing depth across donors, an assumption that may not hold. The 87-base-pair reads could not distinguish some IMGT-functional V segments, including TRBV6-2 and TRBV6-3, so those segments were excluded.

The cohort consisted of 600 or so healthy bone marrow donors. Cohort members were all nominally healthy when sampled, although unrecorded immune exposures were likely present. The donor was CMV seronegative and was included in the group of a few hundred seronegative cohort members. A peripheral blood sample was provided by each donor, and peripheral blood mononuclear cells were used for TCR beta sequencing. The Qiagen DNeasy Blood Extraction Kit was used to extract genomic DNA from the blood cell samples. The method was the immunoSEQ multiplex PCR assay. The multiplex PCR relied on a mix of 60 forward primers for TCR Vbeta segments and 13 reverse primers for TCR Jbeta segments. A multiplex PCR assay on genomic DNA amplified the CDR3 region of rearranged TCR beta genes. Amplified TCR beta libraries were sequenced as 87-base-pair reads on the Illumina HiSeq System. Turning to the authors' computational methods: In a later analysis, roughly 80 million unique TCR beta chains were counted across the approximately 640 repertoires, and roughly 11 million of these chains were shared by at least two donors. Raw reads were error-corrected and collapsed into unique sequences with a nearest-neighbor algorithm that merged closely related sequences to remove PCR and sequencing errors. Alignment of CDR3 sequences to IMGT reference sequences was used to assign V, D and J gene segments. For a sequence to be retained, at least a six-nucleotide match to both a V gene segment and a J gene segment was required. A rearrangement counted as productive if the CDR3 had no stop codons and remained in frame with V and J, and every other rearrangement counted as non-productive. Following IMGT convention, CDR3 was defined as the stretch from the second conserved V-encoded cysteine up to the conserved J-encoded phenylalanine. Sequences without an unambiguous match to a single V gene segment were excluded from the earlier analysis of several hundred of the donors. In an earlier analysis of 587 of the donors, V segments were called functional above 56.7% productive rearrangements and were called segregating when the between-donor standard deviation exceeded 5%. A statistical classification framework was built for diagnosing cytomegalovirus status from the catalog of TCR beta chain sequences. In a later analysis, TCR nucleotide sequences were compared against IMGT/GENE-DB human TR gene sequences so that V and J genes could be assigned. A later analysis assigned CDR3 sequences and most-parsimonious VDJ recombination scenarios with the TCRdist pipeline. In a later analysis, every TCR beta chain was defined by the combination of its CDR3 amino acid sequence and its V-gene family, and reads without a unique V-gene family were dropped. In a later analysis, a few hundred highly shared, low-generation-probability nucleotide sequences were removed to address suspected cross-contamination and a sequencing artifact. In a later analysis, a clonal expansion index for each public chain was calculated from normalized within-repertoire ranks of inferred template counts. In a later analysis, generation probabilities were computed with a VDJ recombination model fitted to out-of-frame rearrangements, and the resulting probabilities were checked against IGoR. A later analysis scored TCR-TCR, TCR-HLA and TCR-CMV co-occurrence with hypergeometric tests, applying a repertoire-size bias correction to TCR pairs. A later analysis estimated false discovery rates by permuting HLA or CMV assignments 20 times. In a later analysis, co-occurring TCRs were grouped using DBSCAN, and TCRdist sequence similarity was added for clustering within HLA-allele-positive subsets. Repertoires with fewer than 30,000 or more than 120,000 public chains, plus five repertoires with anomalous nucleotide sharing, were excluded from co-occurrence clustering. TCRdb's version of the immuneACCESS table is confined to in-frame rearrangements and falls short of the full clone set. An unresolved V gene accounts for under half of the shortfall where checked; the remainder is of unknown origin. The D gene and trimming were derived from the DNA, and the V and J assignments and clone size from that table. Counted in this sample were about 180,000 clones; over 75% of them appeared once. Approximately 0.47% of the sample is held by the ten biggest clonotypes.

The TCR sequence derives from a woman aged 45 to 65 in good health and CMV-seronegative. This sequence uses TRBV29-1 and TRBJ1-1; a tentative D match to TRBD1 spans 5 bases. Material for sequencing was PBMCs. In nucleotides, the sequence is TGCAGCGCCGCAGGGTTCATGAACACTGAAGCTTTCTTT. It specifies CSAAGFMNTEAFF.